The T cell receptor (beta chain) described here comes from a study of cytomegalovirus exposure and HLA in healthy donors. The wider study: Unique TCRs from HLA-typed donors, about 78 million of them, were held in an early data release. Findings of the study overall: Accurate HLA-A and HLA-B prediction from TCR beta sequences was reported for most subjects. An assumption of roughly uniform sequencing depth across donors underlay the presence/absence analyses. A later analysis found most CMV-associated TCR beta chains apparently HLA-restricted.

To note about this clone: The antigen remains undetermined.

CDR1 is SGHRS and CDR2 is YFSETQ in the germline V gene. V gave up 1 base and J gave up 5 bases; unmatched junction bases: 12. This CDR3 is built from 17 residues. Both 60 Vbeta primers and 13 Jbeta primers went into the PCR. Sequencing used immunoSEQ multiplex PCR; TCRdb keeps in-frame clones, though not all of them. The sample holds roughly 250,000 clones, roughly two thirds seen once. The rearrangement joins TRBV5-1 to TRBJ2-7; 10 bases match TRBD1. Sequenced: PBMCs. The receptor was isolated from a female donor in good health and CMV-seronegative. CDR3: CASSLIVSGTGADEQYF. CDR3 DNA sequence: TGCGCCAGCAGCTTGATAGTGTCGGGGACAGGGGCCGACGAGCAGTACTTC.